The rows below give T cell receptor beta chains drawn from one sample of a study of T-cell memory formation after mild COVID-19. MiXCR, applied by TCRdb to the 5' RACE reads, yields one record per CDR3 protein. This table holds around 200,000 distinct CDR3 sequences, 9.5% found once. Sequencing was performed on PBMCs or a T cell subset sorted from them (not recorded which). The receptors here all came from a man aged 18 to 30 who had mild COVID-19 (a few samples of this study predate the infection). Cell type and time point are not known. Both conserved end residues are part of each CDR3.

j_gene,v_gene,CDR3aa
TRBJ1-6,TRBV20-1,CSARAGNSPLHF
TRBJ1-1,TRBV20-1,CSVDSEAFF
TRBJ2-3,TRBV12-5,CASGLVGTGYSTDTQYF
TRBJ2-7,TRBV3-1,CASSLGGAVGQYF
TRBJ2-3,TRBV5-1,CASSQASGAGGTDTQYF
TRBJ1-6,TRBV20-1,CSARYSTGQMYNSPLHF
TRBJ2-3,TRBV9,CASSVGGGQGGTQYF
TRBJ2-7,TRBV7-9,CASSPPSSGGRTYEQYF
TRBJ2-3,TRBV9,CASSVGWSDTQYF
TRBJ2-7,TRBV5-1,CASSLPGTAPSYEQYF
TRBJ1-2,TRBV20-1,CSARGVEWVRGYGYTF
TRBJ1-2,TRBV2,CASSEGRQNYGYTF
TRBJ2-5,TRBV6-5,CASSSGMRGDQETQYF
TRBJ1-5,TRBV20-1,CSAREHRSYQPQHF
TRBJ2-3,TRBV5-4,CASSRSTGPTDTQYF
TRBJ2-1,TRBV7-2,CASSPGLRYNEQFF
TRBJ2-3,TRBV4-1,CASSQLAGSTDTQYF
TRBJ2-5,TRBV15,CATRPLAGYQETQYF
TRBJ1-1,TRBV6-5,CASRLEGNTEAFF
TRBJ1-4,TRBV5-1,CASSFFPGEDEKLFF
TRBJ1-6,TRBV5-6,CASSSEGGYNSPLHF
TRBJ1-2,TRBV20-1,CSASRGLYGYTF
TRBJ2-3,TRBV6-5,CASSFDRGRADTQYF
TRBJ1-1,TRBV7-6,CASSLDNRGAAFF
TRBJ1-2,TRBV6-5,CASTGQGGGYTF
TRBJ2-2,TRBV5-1,CASSLAGQGNGELFF
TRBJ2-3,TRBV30,CAWNRADTQYF
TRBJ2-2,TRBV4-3,CASSHLGASTGELFF
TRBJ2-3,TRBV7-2,CASSQRLAIADTQYF
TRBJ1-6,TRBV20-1,CSAPPAAGNSPLHF
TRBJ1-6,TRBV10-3,CAISPGQGNSPLHF
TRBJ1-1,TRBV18,CASSLYTLSEGPEAFF
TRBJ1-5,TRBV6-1,CAITGGSPHQPQHF
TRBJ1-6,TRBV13,CASSVRRTGGNSPLHF
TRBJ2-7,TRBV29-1,CSAEGAANYEQYF
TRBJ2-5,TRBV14,CASSLRTGGETQYF
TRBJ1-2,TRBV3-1,CASSQELQAIYGYTF
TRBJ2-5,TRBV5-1,CASGRTGDQETQYF
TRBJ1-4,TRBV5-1,CASSRTGRATNEKLFF
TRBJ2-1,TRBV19,CASSRQGANERFF
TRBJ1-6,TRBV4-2,CASSQEKGRTVHF
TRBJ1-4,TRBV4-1,CASSFTLTREKLFF
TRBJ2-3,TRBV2,CASRLGGYTQYF
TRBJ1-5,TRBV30,CAWNTQGAGQPQHF
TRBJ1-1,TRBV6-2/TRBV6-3,CASGLLGGNTEAFF
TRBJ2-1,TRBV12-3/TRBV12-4,CASSATGEEQFF
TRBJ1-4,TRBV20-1,CSAREGRGDEKLFF
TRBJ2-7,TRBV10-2,CASLQGYEQYF
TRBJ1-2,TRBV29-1,CSVEEPVSYGYTF
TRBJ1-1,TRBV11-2,CASSLGALMNTEAFF
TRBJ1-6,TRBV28,CASSFYGNLHF
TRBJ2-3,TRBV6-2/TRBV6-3,CASRRRGYTDTQYF
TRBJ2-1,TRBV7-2,CASSVQGNEQFF
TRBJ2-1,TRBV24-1,CATSDPRQGYNEQFF
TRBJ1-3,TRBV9,CASWDLRGGNTIYF